This T cell receptor beta chain came from a study of blood T cell repertoires in COVID-19. At the level of the study: Samples representing acute and convalescent COVID-19 were sourced from the United States, Italy and Spain.

The germline V and J ends were trimmed by 5 bases and 0 bases, with 10 bases remaining between them. CDR1 and CDR2 (germline): KGHSH, LQKENI. The CDR3 length is 15 residues. As handled by the study authors: Amplified reference gene primers provided the basis for estimating nucleated cell counts. Here immunoSEQ multiplex PCR was the method, and the copy in TCRdb shows in-frame clones only, minus some. V and J calls and clone size are those listed in that table; D and trimming were worked out from the DNA. The profile covers about 310,000 clones, with about nine tenths appearing a single time and 1% taken by the ten largest.

The chain joins TRBV18 to TRBJ1-4; a possible D gene is TRBD1 (5 bases). The receptor was derived from a man aged 45-65 years with active or convalescent COVID-19. The sequenced sample was peripheral blood. The DNA of the CDR3 is TGTGCCAGCTCATCAGGGTGGGCAACTAATGAAAAACTGTTTTTT. Translated: CASSSGWATNEKLFF.